This T cell receptor (beta chain) was sequenced for a study of blood T cells in healthy people across ages. Study-wide context: Template switching captured about one barcoded beta molecule per two T cells. The study, taken as a whole, reports: A strong correlation was seen between TCR beta diversity and naive T cell percentage. Getting older went along with TCR beta diversity per million T cells dropping roughly linearly.

With 1 base removed from V and 1 base from J, the gap between germline ends came to 14 bases. Per the germline V gene, CDR1 is SGHTA and CDR2 is FQGNSA. This CDR3 comprises 17 residues. This clonotype occurred a few times. The antigen is unknown. The authors ran a second PCR of 7 to 11 cycles using a sample-barcoded 5' primer and a J-beta primer mix. TCRdb reanalysed the 5' RACE reads using MiXCR and keeps one entry per CDR3 protein. This table holds about 1.5 million distinct CDR3 sequences, 35% to 45% found once. Sequenced input: blood. The sequence was collected from a woman under 30 in good health. V and J are TRBV7-2 and TRBJ2-4; perhaps TRBD2 as D (6 bases). CDR3 residues: CASSLVSRGMAKNIQYF. Written as DNA, the CDR3 is TGTGCCAGCAGCTTAGTATCCCGGGGGATGGCCAAAAACATTCAGTACTTC.